What follows are 3 T cell receptor beta chains derived from one specimen sequenced in a study of response to subunit inactivated influenza vaccine. TCRdb redid the calling of the RT-PCR reads with MiXCR, one entry per CDR3 protein. The profile shows hundreds of thousands of distinct CDR3 sequences, 15% to 20% of them singletons. Sample: PBMCs from blood, taken 4 to 6 days after vaccination. The receptors were sampled from a man aged 45-65 years who received an inactivated influenza vaccine.

This clonotype occurred many times. The V gene is TRBV7-9, the J gene TRBJ1-1; tentative D call: TRBD1 (5 bases). The V gene's germline CDR1 is SEHNR and CDR2 FQNEAQ (reference sequence). V lost 6 bases and J lost 1, with 12 bases in between. CDR3 length: 14 residues. The DNA of the CDR3 is TGTGCCAGCAGTCCAGGACAAAAGAACACTGAAGCTTTCTTT. Amino acids: CASSPGQKNTEAFF.

This sequence joins TRBV29-1 and TRBJ2-1; a possible D gene is TRBD2 (5 bases). CDR1 is SQVTM, CDR2 ANQGSEA, per germline. V lost 3 bases and J 6 bases, leaving 12 bases between the germline ends. The CDR3 length is 13 residues. In DNA, the CDR3 is TGCAGCGTTGATGGGTGGGAGCCCAATGAGCAGTTCTTC. It yields the protein CSVDGWEPNEQFF.

The J gene is TRBJ2-7, the V gene TRBV2; tentatively, D is TRBD1 or TRBD2 (5 bases each). Looked up from germline, CDR1 is SNHLY and CDR2 is FYNNEI. The CDR3 length is 14 residues. V was trimmed by 6 bases and J by 2 bases, leaving 14 bases between them. The CDR3 reads CASSTGTATYEQYF. The CDR3 bases are TGTGCCAGCAGCACCGGGACGGCCACCTACGAGCAGTACTTC.